These 15 T cell receptor beta chains were all obtained from the same sample, sequenced in a study of OX40 agonist ivuxolimab in advanced cancers. The method behind the library was the immunoSEQ multiplex PCR assay. TCRdb retrieved this table from immuneACCESS and kept in-frame rearrangements only. Not all clones are present; in checked studies, unresolved V genes account for under half, and no reason is known for the remainder. In all, the sample holds 77,000 or so clones, and roughly 90% of those were seen once. The ten largest clones take up 0.7% to 1% of the sample. Sequences were derived from CD4+ or CD8+ T cells sorted from blood, sampled in a trial of the OX40 agonist ivuxolimab. Receptor source: an adult with an advanced solid tumor such as melanoma, head and neck, liver or kidney cancer.

The V call is TRBV12-5, the J call TRBJ2-5; a possible D gene is TRBD2 (7 bases). This CDR3 region has 16 residues. Germline CDR1 and CDR2: LGHNT and FRNRAP. Between the trimmed V and J ends, which lost 2 bases and 2 bases, there was a span of 15 bases. Here the CDR3 DNA reads TGTGCTAGTGGTTTGACACAGGGCGGGGGTCAAGAGACCCAGTACTTC. Residues: CASGLTQGGGQETQYF.

This CDR3 reads CASSLDRGTYEQYF. CDR3 sequence (DNA): TGTGCCAGCAGCTTGGACAGGGGTACCTACGAGCAGTACTTC. This chain links TRBV5-4 with TRBJ2-7; 7 nucleotides match TRBD1. The CDR3 is 14 amino acids. In germline, CDR1 is SGHNT, CDR2 YYREEE (reference sequence). With 0 bases clipped from V and 2 bases from J, the junction kept 2 bases outside the gene matches.

CDR3 sequence (DNA): TGTGCCTGGAGTGACGGGGATCATCAGCCCCAGCATTTT. As protein: CAWSDGDHQPQHF. This sequence joins TRBV30 and TRBJ1-5; no reliable D call. The germline gives CDR1 GTSNPN, CDR2 SVGIG (reference sequence). Trimming stripped 1 base from V and 5 bases from J, with 9 bases between. The CDR3 consists of 13 residues.

The CDR3 DNA follows: TGTGCCAGCCGCCTGGGTAGAGGAAATTCACCCCTCCACTTT. It translates to CASRLGRGNSPLHF. The V gene is TRBV6-5, the J gene TRBJ1-6; D uncertain. Per germline, CDR1 MNHEY and CDR2 SVGAGI. Trimming pared 8 bases from V and 7 bases from J, leaving 15 bases between. This CDR3 is 14 amino acids long.

The chain combines TRBV7-2 with TRBJ2-3, with a possible D match to TRBD1 (8 bases). This CDR3 comprises 14 residues. Germline V gene sequence: CDR1 SGHTA, CDR2 FQGNSA. With 6 bases removed from V and 3 bases from J, the gap between germline ends came to 13 bases. DNA for the CDR3: TGTGCCAGCAGAGACAGGGGAGGGACAGATACGCAGTATTTT. Protein product: CASRDRGGTDTQYF.

This chain joins TRBV9 and TRBJ1-4, with D uncertain. This CDR3 is built from 14 residues. With 0 bases removed from V and 6 bases from J, the gap between germline ends came to 9 bases. CDR1 is SGDLS, CDR2 YYNGEE, per germline. The CDR3 region has the DNA TGTGCCAGCAGCGTAGCGGGGTGGGATGAAAAACTGTTTTTT. It encodes CASSVAGWDEKLFF.

V gene TRBV19 combines with J gene TRBJ1-2; 8 nucleotides agree with TRBD1. The germline V gene has CDR1 LNHDA and CDR2 SQIVND (reference sequence). Losses at the gene ends were 5 bases for V and 5 bases for J; bases not matched to a gene: 4. The CDR3 has 13 residues. The CDR3 DNA reads TGTGCCAGTAGTGTACAGGGGGAGTATGGCTACACCTTC. Its translation is CASSVQGEYGYTF.

J is TRBJ1-1 and V is TRBV10-3; possible D gene TRBD1, 6 bases. Trimming took 3 bases from V and 6 from J, leaving 14 bases between them. Germline CDR1 and CDR2: ENHRY and SYGVKD. The CDR3 totals 14 residues. The CDR3 sequence is CAISDEGGRSEAFF. The CDR3 DNA sequence: TGTGCCATCAGTGACGAGGGGGGCCGATCTGAAGCTTTCTTT.

The chain couples TRBV29-1 to TRBJ1-4; D gene ambiguous. The V gene lost 6 bases and the J gene lost 8 bases, with 7 bases spanning the gap. This CDR3 comprises 10 residues. Germline CDR1 and CDR2: SQVTM and ANQGSEA. The DNA for the CDR3 is TGCAGCGTCCTAGGGGAAAAACTGTTTTTT. Translating it yields CSVLGEKLFF.

The V call is TRBV7-9, the J call TRBJ1-1; the D is unclear. CDR1 and CDR2 from the germline V gene are SEHNR and FQNEAQ (reference sequence). The CDR3 spans 14 residues. The V end was cut by 1 base, the J end by 1 base, with 7 bases between. The CDR3 DNA reads as TGTGCCAGCAGCTTAGAGGCACCGAACACTGAAGCTTTCTTT. This encodes CASSLEAPNTEAFF.

J is TRBJ2-4 and V is TRBV5-5, with D possibly matching TRBD1 (6 bases). CDR1 and CDR2 from the germline V gene are SGHKS and YYEKEE (reference sequence). There are 14 residues in the CDR3. Deletions cut 0 bases from V and 4 bases from J, with 8 bases between. The CDR3 nucleotides read TGTGCCAGCAGCTTGGAACAGGGTAAAAACATTCAGTACTTC. Encoded protein: CASSLEQGKNIQYF.

The V call is TRBV18, the J call TRBJ2-7; D gene unclear. V was shortened by 2 bases and J by 7 bases, with 9 bases between the two germline ends. Per germline, CDR1 KGHSH and CDR2 LQKENI. The CDR3 length is 12 residues. The CDR3 loop reads CASSPISGEQYF. CDR3 nucleotide sequence: TGTGCCAGCTCACCAATTAGTGGGGAGCAGTACTTC.

This clone was seen a few times. The V and J genes are TRBV2 and TRBJ2-7; the match to TRBD2 covers 11 bases. V shed 9 bases, J shed 5 bases, and the junction held 6 bases outside the gene matches. CDR3 length equals 13 residues. From germline, CDR1 is SNHLY and CDR2 FYNNEI. Written as DNA, the CDR3 is TGTGCCAGTTTAGCGGGGGGGTATCACGAGCAGTACTTC. Protein product: CASLAGGYHEQYF. Combining the CDR3 with reference TRBV2 and TRBJ2-7 gives the whole variable domain EPEVTQTPSHQVTQMGQEVILRCVPISNHLYFYWYRQILGQKVEFLVSFYNNEISEKSEIFDDQFSVERPDGSNFTLKIRSTKLEDSAMYFCASLAGGYHEQYFGPGTRLTVT.

The chain recombines TRBV6-5 with TRBJ2-1; possible D gene TRBD2, 6 bases. The CDR3 runs to 12 residues. Trimming removed 8 bases at V and 9 bases at J, with 14 bases between. The germline V gene has CDR1 MNHEY and CDR2 SVGAGI. The CDR3 DNA follows: TGTGCCAGCCGGACTCCGCGGGGTGAGCAGTTCTTC. This sequence encodes CASRTPRGEQFF.

V and J are TRBV5-1 and TRBJ1-6; unclear D gene. Trimming cost V 4 bases and J 5 bases, with 16 bases left between them. The CDR3 sequence is 16 residues long. CDR1 is SGHRS and CDR2 is YFSETQ in the germline V gene. DNA for the CDR3: TGCGCCAGCAGCCGGACCCCGGCGCAGGATAATTCACCCCTCCACTTT. Its translation: CASSRTPAQDNSPLHF.